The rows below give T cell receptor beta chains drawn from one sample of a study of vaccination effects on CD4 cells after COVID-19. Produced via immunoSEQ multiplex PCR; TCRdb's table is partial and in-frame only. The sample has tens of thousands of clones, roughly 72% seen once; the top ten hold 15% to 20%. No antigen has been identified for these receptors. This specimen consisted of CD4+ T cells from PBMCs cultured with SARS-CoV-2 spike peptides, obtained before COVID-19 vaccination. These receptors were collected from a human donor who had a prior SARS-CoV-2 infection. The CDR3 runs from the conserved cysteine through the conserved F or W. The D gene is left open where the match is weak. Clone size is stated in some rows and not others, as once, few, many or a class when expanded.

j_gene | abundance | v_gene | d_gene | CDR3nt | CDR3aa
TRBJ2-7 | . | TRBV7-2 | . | TGTGCCAGCAGCTCCGAACCCGGGGACGAGCAGTACTTC | CASSSEPGDEQYF
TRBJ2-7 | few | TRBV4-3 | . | TGCGCCAGCAGCCTATACTCAGTCGGGGGTCTTACCTACGAGCAGTACTTC | CASSLYSVGGLTYEQYF
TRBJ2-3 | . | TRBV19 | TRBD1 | TGTGCCAGTAGTCCGACAGGGTTGGGCGATACGCAGTATTTT | CASSPTGLGDTQYF
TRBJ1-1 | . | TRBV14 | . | TGTGCCAGCAGCCACTCCCCCGTGGGGGCTTTCTTT | CASSHSPVGAFF
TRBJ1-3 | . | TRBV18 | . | TGTGCCAGCTCACCCCGGGCAGTGGAGGGAAACACCATATATTTT | CASSPRAVEGNTIYF
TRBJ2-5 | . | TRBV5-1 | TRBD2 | TGCGCCAGCAGCTTGGTGCTAGCGGGAGGGATCCAAGAGACCCAGTACTTC | CASSLVLAGGIQETQYF
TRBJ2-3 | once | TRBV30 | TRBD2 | TGTGCCTGGAGAACTAGCGGGATTGATACGCAGTATTTT | CAWRTSGIDTQYF
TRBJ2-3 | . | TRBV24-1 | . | TGTGCCACCAGTGACCCCGGACAGAACACAGATACGCAGTATTTT | CATSDPGQNTDTQYF
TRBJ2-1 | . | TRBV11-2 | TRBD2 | TGTGCCAGCAGCTTCAGACTAGCGGCCATGGATGAGCAGTTCTTC | CASSFRLAAMDEQFF
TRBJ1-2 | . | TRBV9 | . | TGTGCCAGCAGCGTGGACATTAACTATGGCTACACCTTC | CASSVDINYGYTF
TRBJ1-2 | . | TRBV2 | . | TGTGCCAGCTTTTATAACAGGGCTTATGGCTACACCTTC | CASFYNRAYGYTF
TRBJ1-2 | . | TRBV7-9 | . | TGTGCCAGCAGCTCTTTGGGGCGGGGAAGCGGTGGCTACACCTTC | CASSSLGRGSGGYTF
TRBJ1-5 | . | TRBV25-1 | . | TGTGCCAGCAGTGACCGGAAGGTGGGCAATCAGCCCCAGCATTTT | CASSDRKVGNQPQHF
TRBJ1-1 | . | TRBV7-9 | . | TGTGCCAGCAACTTGATAGCCCGAGGCCTGAACACTGAAGCTTTCTTT | CASNLIARGLNTEAFF
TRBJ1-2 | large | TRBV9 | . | TGTGCCAGCAGCGGCAAGGGCAGGGAGGGCTATGGCTACACCTTC | CASSGKGREGYGYTF
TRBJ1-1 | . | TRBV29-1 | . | TGCAGCGGCCTAAACACTGAAGCTTTCTTT | CSGLNTEAFF
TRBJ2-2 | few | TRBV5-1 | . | TGCGCCAGCAGCCTAACGGGGAACACCGGGGAGCTGTTTTTT | CASSLTGNTGELFF
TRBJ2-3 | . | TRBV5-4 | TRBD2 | TGTGCCAGCAGCCCGGGACTAGCCCCCACAGATACGCAGTATTTT | CASSPGLAPTDTQYF
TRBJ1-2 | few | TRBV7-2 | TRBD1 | TGTGCCAGCAGCTTGTTAGGGACAGTTGACTATGGCTACACCTTC | CASSLLGTVDYGYTF
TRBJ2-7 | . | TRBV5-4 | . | TGTGCCAGCACCCCGGCCGGGACAAATGCCGAGCAGTACTTC | CASTPAGTNAEQYF
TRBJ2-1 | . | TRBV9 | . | TGTGCCAGCAGCGTAGGGGGGAGCAACTCCTACAATGAGCAGTTCTTC | CASSVGGSNSYNEQFF
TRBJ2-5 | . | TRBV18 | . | TGTGCCAGCTCACCGACGCAAGAGACCCAGTACTTC | CASSPTQETQYF
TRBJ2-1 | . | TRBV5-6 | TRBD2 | TGTGCCAGCAGCGTCTTGACTAGCGGGAGGGATGAGCAGTTCTTC | CASSVLTSGRDEQFF
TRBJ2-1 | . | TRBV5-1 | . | TGCGCCAGCAGCTTGAGGTCAGAGCAGTTCTTC | CASSLRSEQFF
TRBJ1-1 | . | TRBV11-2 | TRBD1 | TGTGCCAGCAGCTCCCGGGACAGGACTACTGAAGCTTTCTTT | CASSSRDRTTEAFF
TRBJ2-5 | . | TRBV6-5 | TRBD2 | TGTGCCAGCAGCCGCGGGAGGGCCGAGACCCAGTACTTC | CASSRGRAETQYF
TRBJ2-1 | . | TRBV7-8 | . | TGTGCCAGCAGCTCAGGACGCATTGTACTACGGACCACTTACAATGAGCAGTTCTTC | CASSSGRIVLRTTYNEQFF
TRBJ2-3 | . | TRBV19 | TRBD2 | TGTGCCAGTAGTATGGCTGCGGGAGAGTCAGTAACAGATACGCAGTATTTT | CASSMAAGESVTDTQYF
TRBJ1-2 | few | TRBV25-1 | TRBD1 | TGTGCCAGCACCTTTTCCCCGGGACAGCCCCGACGTGGCTATGGCTACACCTTC | CASTFSPGQPRRGYGYTF
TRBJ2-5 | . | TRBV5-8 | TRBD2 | TGTGCCAGCAGCCCGCTAGCGGTGGGGGGGACCCAGTACTTC | CASSPLAVGGTQYF
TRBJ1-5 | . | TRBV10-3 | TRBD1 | TGTGCCATCAGGGAAGGGACAGGAGGCAATCAGCCCCAGCATTTT | CAIREGTGGNQPQHF
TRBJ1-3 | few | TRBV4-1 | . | TGCGCCAGCAGCCAAGAGGGCGTCAGGGCTGGAAACACCATATATTTT | CASSQEGVRAGNTIYF
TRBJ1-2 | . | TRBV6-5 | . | TGTGCCAGCAAGGGCCAGAAGAACTATGGCTACACCTTC | CASKGQKNYGYTF
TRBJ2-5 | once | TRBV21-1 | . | TGTGCCAGCAGCACCATCCAGGGAAGGTGGTACCAAGAGACCCAGTACTTC | CASSTIQGRWYQETQYF
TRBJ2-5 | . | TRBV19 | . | TGTGCCAGTAGTATCTGGGTGGGGGAGACCCAGTACTTC | CASSIWVGETQYF
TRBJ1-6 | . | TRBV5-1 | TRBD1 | TGCGCCAGCAGCGAAGGGACAGTTTATAATTCACCCCTCCACTTT | CASSEGTVYNSPLHF